The rows below give T cell receptor beta chains drawn from one sample of a study of blood T cell repertoires in COVID-19. Clones were read by immunoSEQ multiplex PCR, and TCRdb kept only the in-frame ones, dropping some. The sample carries some 150,000 clones, roughly 80% recorded once. The material sequenced was peripheral blood. The receptors were sampled from a man aged 55-75 years with acute or convalescent COVID-19. The CDR3 runs from the conserved cysteine through the conserved F or W. A D gene is named only where the DNA matches it firmly. Some rows mark clone size as missing; the rest say once, few, many or name a class of expanded clone.

d_call: .
j_call: TRBJ2-2
clone_size: .
v_call: TRBV2
cdr3_nt: TGTGCCAGCAGTGGGTTGGTCAGGACCGGGGAGCTGTTTTTT
cdr3_aa: CASSGLVRTGELFF

d_call: .
j_call: TRBJ1-1
clone_size: .
v_call: TRBV19
cdr3_nt: TGTGCCAGCAGAGCCAGGGTAGTGAGCACTGAAGCTTTCTTT
cdr3_aa: CASRARVVSTEAFF

d_call: TRBD1
j_call: TRBJ2-3
clone_size: .
v_call: TRBV28
cdr3_nt: TGTGCCAGTCAGGGACAGGGGTTTCCAGATACGCAGTATTTT
cdr3_aa: CASQGQGFPDTQYF

d_call: TRBD1
j_call: TRBJ1-5
clone_size: few
v_call: TRBV15
cdr3_nt: TGTGCCACCGGACAGGGATTCAATCAGCCCCAGCATTTT
cdr3_aa: CATGQGFNQPQHF

d_call: .
j_call: TRBJ1-5
clone_size: .
v_call: TRBV28
cdr3_nt: TGTGCCAGCTTCGGGTCGGAGTGGAATCAGCCCCAGCATTTT
cdr3_aa: CASFGSEWNQPQHF

d_call: TRBD2
j_call: TRBJ2-3
clone_size: .
v_call: TRBV2
cdr3_nt: TGTGCCAGATCGGGGGGGCGTACAGATACGCAGTATTTT
cdr3_aa: CARSGGRTDTQYF

d_call: .
j_call: TRBJ2-7
clone_size: .
v_call: TRBV20-1
cdr3_nt: TGCAGTGCTAGTGGGGGCTGGCGAGCCGAGCAGTACTTC
cdr3_aa: CSASGGWRAEQYF

d_call: TRBD2
j_call: TRBJ2-3
clone_size: .
v_call: TRBV4-1
cdr3_nt: TGCGCCAGCAGCCTAGCGGGGGCCACAGATACGCAGTATTTT
cdr3_aa: CASSLAGATDTQYF

d_call: .
j_call: TRBJ1-6
clone_size: .
v_call: TRBV9
cdr3_nt: TGTGCCAGCAGTCCCGGGTCAAATGTATCACCCCTCCACTTT
cdr3_aa: CASSPGSNVSPLHF

d_call: .
j_call: TRBJ1-1
clone_size: .
v_call: TRBV9
cdr3_nt: TGTGCCAGCAGAGGGGCAGGGTTGGACACTGAAGCTTTCTTT
cdr3_aa: CASRGAGLDTEAFF

d_call: .
j_call: TRBJ1-1
clone_size: .
v_call: TRBV10-3
cdr3_nt: TGTGCCATCAGTGAGACGGACAGCAAAAACACTGAAGCTTTCTTT
cdr3_aa: CAISETDSKNTEAFF

d_call: TRBD2
j_call: TRBJ2-5
clone_size: .
v_call: TRBV19
cdr3_nt: TGTGCCACCCGGAACCCCGGGACTAAACAAGAGACCCAGTACTTC
cdr3_aa: CATRNPGTKQETQYF

d_call: TRBD1
j_call: TRBJ1-5
clone_size: .
v_call: TRBV3-1/TRBV3-2
cdr3_nt: TGTGCCAGCAGCCAAGTGGGGACAGGTCAGCCCCAGCATTTT
cdr3_aa: CASSQVGTGQPQHF

d_call: .
j_call: TRBJ1-5
clone_size: .
v_call: TRBV15
cdr3_nt: TGTGCCACCAGTTTTCGGTCGGGTCAGCCCCAGCATTTT
cdr3_aa: CATSFRSGQPQHF

d_call: TRBD1
j_call: TRBJ1-1
clone_size: .
v_call: TRBV27
cdr3_nt: TGTGCCAGCAGGCTTCTACAGGGGAGCACTGAAGCTTTCTTT
cdr3_aa: CASRLLQGSTEAFF

d_call: TRBD2
j_call: TRBJ2-2
clone_size: .
v_call: TRBV3-1/TRBV3-2
cdr3_nt: TGTGCCAGCAGCCACGCGGGAGAATCCGGGGAGCTGTTTTTT
cdr3_aa: CASSHAGESGELFF

d_call: TRBD1
j_call: TRBJ2-2
clone_size: .
v_call: TRBV11-3
cdr3_nt: TGTGCCAGCAGCCCTCGACAGGGATCAGACACCGGGGAGCTGTTTTTT
cdr3_aa: CASSPRQGSDTGELFF

d_call: .
j_call: TRBJ1-3
clone_size: .
v_call: TRBV30
cdr3_nt: TGTGCCTGGAGTGGAAGCAGGGTTGGTGGAAACACCATATATTTT
cdr3_aa: CAWSGSRVGGNTIYF

d_call: .
j_call: TRBJ1-5
clone_size: .
v_call: TRBV4-2
cdr3_nt: TGTGCCAGCAGCCAAGAAGGAGTAGCGGGAAAGGATCAGCCCCAGCATTTT
cdr3_aa: CASSQEGVAGKDQPQHF

d_call: TRBD1
j_call: TRBJ2-2
clone_size: .
v_call: TRBV19
cdr3_nt: TGTGCCAGTAGCTCCGGGACAGCACTTGGGGAGCTGTTTTTT
cdr3_aa: CASSSGTALGELFF

d_call: .
j_call: TRBJ2-2
clone_size: .
v_call: TRBV7-2
cdr3_nt: TGTGCCAGCAGCTCACGGAGGACCGGGGAGCTGTTTTTT
cdr3_aa: CASSSRRTGELFF

d_call: .
j_call: TRBJ2-2
clone_size: .
v_call: TRBV6-6
cdr3_nt: TGTGCCAGCATCCGGGGGACCGGGGAGCTGTTTTTT
cdr3_aa: CASIRGTGELFF

d_call: TRBD1
j_call: TRBJ2-2
clone_size: .
v_call: TRBV5-1
cdr3_nt: TGCGCCAGCAGCTACCTAGACAGGGACACCGGGGAGCTGTTTTTT
cdr3_aa: CASSYLDRDTGELFF

d_call: TRBD1
j_call: TRBJ1-2
clone_size: .
v_call: TRBV28
cdr3_nt: TGTGCCAGCAGGGATCGACAGGGGCGGGTAACTAGTGGCTACACCTTC
cdr3_aa: CASRDRQGRVTSGYTF

d_call: TRBD1
j_call: TRBJ1-2
clone_size: few
v_call: TRBV6-6
cdr3_nt: TGTGCCAGCAGAGACCGAAGGACAGGGAACTATGGCTACACCTTC
cdr3_aa: CASRDRRTGNYGYTF

d_call: .
j_call: TRBJ2-2
clone_size: .
v_call: TRBV7-9
cdr3_nt: TGTGCCAGCACCCCGCGGGGGCGTGAGACCGGGGAGCTGTTTTTT
cdr3_aa: CASTPRGRETGELFF

d_call: .
j_call: TRBJ2-5
clone_size: .
v_call: TRBV5-5
cdr3_nt: TGTGCCAGCAGCTTGAACGGTTACCAAGAGACCCAGTACTTC
cdr3_aa: CASSLNGYQETQYF

d_call: .
j_call: TRBJ2-3
clone_size: .
v_call: TRBV7-2
cdr3_nt: TGTGCCAGCAGCTCCGGGATTAGCACAGATACGCAGTATTTT
cdr3_aa: CASSSGISTDTQYF

d_call: .
j_call: TRBJ1-4
clone_size: .
v_call: TRBV13
cdr3_nt: TGTGCCAGCAGCTTAGGCGGCACAGGGAGGGGAAAAACTGTTTTT
cdr3_aa: CASSLGGTGRGKTVF

d_call: .
j_call: TRBJ2-3
clone_size: once
v_call: TRBV11-3
cdr3_nt: TGTGCCAGCAGCTTAGGCAGGTCGATAACTAGCACAGATACGCAGTATTTT
cdr3_aa: CASSLGRSITSTDTQYF

d_call: TRBD1
j_call: TRBJ2-7
clone_size: .
v_call: TRBV28
cdr3_nt: TGTGCCAGCAGTTCCCCGGGACAGGGGAATGACGAGCAGTACTTC
cdr3_aa: CASSSPGQGNDEQYF

d_call: TRBD2
j_call: TRBJ2-7
clone_size: .
v_call: TRBV28
cdr3_nt: TGTGCCAGCAAACCGGGGACTAGCGGCTACGAGCAGTACTTC
cdr3_aa: CASKPGTSGYEQYF

d_call: TRBD2
j_call: TRBJ2-3
clone_size: .
v_call: TRBV2
cdr3_nt: TGTGCCAGCAGTGGACTAGCGGGCACAGATACGCAGTATTTT
cdr3_aa: CASSGLAGTDTQYF

d_call: .
j_call: TRBJ2-7
clone_size: .
v_call: TRBV28
cdr3_nt: TGTGCCAGCAGTTTATTCCACTACGAGCAGTACTTC
cdr3_aa: CASSLFHYEQYF

d_call: .
j_call: TRBJ2-7
clone_size: .
v_call: TRBV29-1
cdr3_nt: TGCAGCGTTGACTATGGGGCCGAGCAGTACTTC
cdr3_aa: CSVDYGAEQYF

d_call: TRBD1
j_call: TRBJ1-1
clone_size: .
v_call: TRBV6-5
cdr3_nt: TGTGCCAGCAGTTACCAGGGGGCGAATCTGAACACTGAAGCTTTCTTT
cdr3_aa: CASSYQGANLNTEAFF

d_call: .
j_call: TRBJ2-2
clone_size: .
v_call: TRBV6-6
cdr3_nt: TGTGCCAGCAGTCCCGATCGACTAACCGGGGAGCTGTTTTTT
cdr3_aa: CASSPDRLTGELFF

d_call: .
j_call: TRBJ2-1
clone_size: .
v_call: TRBV19
cdr3_nt: TGTGCCAGTAGTATGGTACCTCGCCAGGACAATGAGCAGTTCTTC
cdr3_aa: CASSMVPRQDNEQFF

d_call: TRBD1
j_call: TRBJ2-7
clone_size: .
v_call: TRBV27
cdr3_nt: TGTGCCAGCAGTTCTACAGGGGGCGTGGGGGAGCAGTACTTC
cdr3_aa: CASSSTGGVGEQYF

d_call: .
j_call: TRBJ2-1
clone_size: .
v_call: TRBV2
cdr3_nt: TGTGCCAGCAGTACTCACACAGGCCGGAGCTCCTACAATGAGCAGTTCTTC
cdr3_aa: CASSTHTGRSSYNEQFF

d_call: TRBD1
j_call: TRBJ1-2
clone_size: .
v_call: TRBV30
cdr3_nt: TGTGCCTGGAGTCTCGGACAGGGGACCTATGGCTACACCTTC
cdr3_aa: CAWSLGQGTYGYTF

d_call: .
j_call: TRBJ2-6
clone_size: few
v_call: TRBV4-1
cdr3_nt: TGCGCCAGCAGCCAAGATCCGGCGGGGGCCGGGGCCAACGTCCTGACTTTC
cdr3_aa: CASSQDPAGAGANVLTF

d_call: TRBD2
j_call: TRBJ2-2
clone_size: .
v_call: TRBV11-2
cdr3_nt: TGTGCCAGCAGCTTGACTAGCGGGAGGATGAGCGGGGAGCTGTTTTTT
cdr3_aa: CASSLTSGRMSGELFF

d_call: .
j_call: TRBJ2-4
clone_size: .
v_call: TRBV28
cdr3_nt: TGTGCCAGCAGTTTGGGTGAGGGCAGAAACATTCAGTACTTC
cdr3_aa: CASSLGEGRNIQYF

d_call: TRBD1
j_call: TRBJ1-5
clone_size: .
v_call: TRBV10-2
cdr3_nt: TGCGCCAGCAGTGAGGCAGGGGGAAATCAGCCCCAGCATTTT
cdr3_aa: CASSEAGGNQPQHF

d_call: TRBD1
j_call: TRBJ2-5
clone_size: .
v_call: TRBV6-2/TRBV6-3
cdr3_nt: TGTGCCAGCAGTAGACAGGGTAAGGTAAGGAGAGAGACCCAGTACTTC
cdr3_aa: CASSRQGKVRRETQYF

d_call: TRBD1
j_call: TRBJ2-5
clone_size: .
v_call: TRBV11-3
cdr3_nt: TGTGCCAGCAGTTTAGCACAGGGGGAGACCCAGTACTTC
cdr3_aa: CASSLAQGETQYF

d_call: .
j_call: TRBJ1-6
clone_size: .
v_call: TRBV18
cdr3_nt: TGTGCCAGCTCACCGGGGGCAGGGAATGTTAATTCACCCCTCCACTTT
cdr3_aa: CASSPGAGNVNSPLHF

d_call: TRBD1
j_call: TRBJ1-2
clone_size: .
v_call: TRBV5-4
cdr3_nt: TGTGCCAGCAGCCTCCGGGACAGTGTCAGCTACACCTTC
cdr3_aa: CASSLRDSVSYTF

d_call: TRBD2
j_call: TRBJ2-5
clone_size: few
v_call: TRBV9
cdr3_nt: TGTGCCAGCAGCATTGGACTAGCGGGGGTGGAGACCCAGTACTTC
cdr3_aa: CASSIGLAGVETQYF

d_call: .
j_call: TRBJ1-1
clone_size: .
v_call: TRBV25-1
cdr3_nt: TGTGCCAGCAGTGAGTACGGATGGGGAGAGACTGAAGCTTTCTTT
cdr3_aa: CASSEYGWGETEAFF

d_call: TRBD1
j_call: TRBJ1-2
clone_size: .
v_call: TRBV13
cdr3_nt: TGTGCCAGCAGCTTAGCGAATTTCGGGACAGGGATCGGGGATGGCTACACCTTC
cdr3_aa: CASSLANFGTGIGDGYTF

d_call: TRBD1
j_call: TRBJ2-1
clone_size: .
v_call: TRBV6-5
cdr3_nt: TGTGCCAGCAGCCCGGACAGGTTGGGTGTGCAGCAGTTCTTC
cdr3_aa: CASSPDRLGVQQFF

d_call: .
j_call: TRBJ2-3
clone_size: .
v_call: TRBV7-2
cdr3_nt: TGTGCCAGCAGCTTAAGGGGGGGCACGTTCTACGGTACGCAGTATTTT
cdr3_aa: CASSLRGGTFYGTQYF

d_call: TRBD2
j_call: TRBJ2-5
clone_size: .
v_call: TRBV28
cdr3_nt: TGTGCCAGCACCGAGCGGGGCAGGACCCAAAAAGAGACCCAGTACTTC
cdr3_aa: CASTERGRTQKETQYF

d_call: .
j_call: TRBJ2-5
clone_size: .
v_call: TRBV6-5
cdr3_nt: TGTGCCAGCAGTTACTCCTTCAGGGGACCAGAGACCCAGTACTTC
cdr3_aa: CASSYSFRGPETQYF

d_call: TRBD1
j_call: TRBJ1-3
clone_size: .
v_call: TRBV9
cdr3_nt: TGTGCCAGCAGCACCCGGACAGGGGGTTGGGGAAACACCATATATTTT
cdr3_aa: CASSTRTGGWGNTIYF

d_call: .
j_call: TRBJ1-2
clone_size: .
v_call: TRBV5-6
cdr3_nt: TGTGCCAGCAGCCGGTCGGGATATTATGGCTACACCTTC
cdr3_aa: CASSRSGYYGYTF